This T cell receptor (beta chain) came from a study of blood T cell repertoires in COVID-19 (TCRdb year 2020). At the level of the whole study: Collaborator samples came from the United States, Italy and Spain and covered acute and convalescent phases of COVID-19. A freely available public database, intended as a resource for researchers studying the immune response to SARS-CoV-2, is where the repertoires were released. Samples came from the ongoing ImmuneRACE study (first 160 participants) plus 1,254 subjects from 6 global collaborators. Subjects who had been exposed to COVID-19, were actively infected with it, or had recovered from it provided the deeply sampled blood TCRbeta repertoires that made up the dataset. A de-identified subject ID, COVID-19 status, age in years and sex were almost always included in the sample metadata. Where available, HLA class I and class II types were obtained from metadata supplied by the sample provider rather than from assay-based typing. The prospective study material was composed of cDNA or gDNA derived from T cells, B-cell-depleted T cells, or PBMCs. General conclusions and limits of the study: The amount of clinical and demographic metadata varied by source and participant and was provided uncurated.

Each collaborating institution followed its own protocols to collect whole blood in K2EDTA tubes. For TCRbeta analysis, collaborators shipped samples in one of three forms: frozen whole blood, isolated PBMCs, or DNA extracted from either of those sample types. The CDR3 starts with the cysteine, ends with the phenylalanine, and has 15 residues. Only the CDR3 region is kept as DNA, spanning 45 bases read in frame from base 1. V loses 3 bases of germline sequence and J loses 3 bases, and the interval between the two ends is 14 bases. Taken from the germline V gene, the CDR1 and CDR2 loops are SGDLS and YYNGEE. About this clone itself: What this receptor recognizes is not known. Base qualities were left out, and no much larger clone turns up one base away.

TCRbeta CDR3 regions were amplified from genomic DNA using the immunoSEQ Assay, a bias-controlled multiplex PCR. Per the authors' processing: Nucleated cell counts per sample were estimated from amplification of reference gene primers within the assay. Sequence reads were collapsed and filtered to measure the absolute abundance of every unique TCRbeta CDR3 rearrangement. For each sample, productive Simpson clonality was calculated as the square root of Simpson's diversity index over productive rearrangements. Here the immuneACCESS table is served through TCRdb, limited to in-frame sequences with V and J called. Missing clones are a known gap in these copies; in checked studies unresolved V genes cover under half, and the rest lacks a known reason. The V and J calls and the clone size are those of that table, but D and trimming were determined from the DNA. This sample gives about 77,000 clones in total; more than 90% of them show up just once. Jointly, the top ten make up about 17% of the sample.

This clonotype was sampled from a woman of 80 years or more with active or convalescent COVID-19. Sequencing used peripheral blood. The chain links TRBV9 with TRBJ2-3; no D gene can be assigned with confidence. Here the CDR3 is given as CASSALRGPTDTQYF. The bases are TGTGCCAGCAGCGCCCTTCGCGGTCCAACAGATACGCAGTATTTT.